The rows below give T cell receptor beta chains drawn from one sample of a study of T-cell memory formation after mild COVID-19. TCRdb recomputed calls from the 5' RACE reads with MiXCR, one row per CDR3 protein. The repertoire holds 150,000 or so distinct CDR3 sequences, with 31% as singletons. The sample was PBMCs or a T cell subset sorted from them (not recorded which). These receptors all stem from an adult woman who had mild COVID-19 (a few samples of this study predate the infection). Cell type and time point are not known. Both conserved end residues are trimmed from each CDR3. Fields, in order: D gene, V gene, CDR3 protein. D genes are given only for firm matches.

TRBD2	TRBV9	ASSVDTSGTGELF
TRBD2	TRBV9	ASSTLGTRRAGELF
NA	TRBV5-1	ASSLGVRLRETQY
NA	TRBV12-3/TRBV12-4	ASQGAKNIQY
TRBD2	TRBV4-2	ASRLQAGDSHEQF
NA	TRBV5-1	ASSPVEGEGEQY
TRBD2	TRBV5-5	ASSLVGTSGVNEQF
NA	TRBV7-9	ASSLAQDTQY
TRBD1	TRBV6-1	ASSRQGSTEAF
NA	TRBV20-1	SARSWRANIYEQY
NA	TRBV24-1	ATSDPGNPYNEQF
TRBD2	TRBV12-3/TRBV12-4	ASRTSASGRYEQY
TRBD2	TRBV4-1	ASSQSLAGGRDEQF
TRBD1	TRBV12-3/TRBV12-4	ASSPQGASTDTQY
TRBD1	TRBV6-5	ASSQTFIRTGHSYEQY
NA	TRBV13	ASSFYRYEQY
NA	TRBV4-3	ASSQDLNPGYEQY
NA	TRBV24-1	ANSDSRPYTDTQY
TRBD2	TRBV6-5	ASSVHAGGTSTDTQY
NA	TRBV18	ASSQVTGNIHEQY
TRBD1	TRBV18	ASSYLDRRTYEQY
NA	TRBV5-1	ASSLRYSYNEQF
NA	TRBV4-3	ASSQDRALQETQY
TRBD1	TRBV5-1	ASSLWTGSDTQY
NA	TRBV7-8	ASSLQGRVFTGELF
NA	TRBV2	ASSANSLQETQY
NA	TRBV9	ASSVAVGEGTEAF
NA	TRBV29-1	SVEGTIGYEQY
NA	TRBV19	ASTAGSRPQH
NA	TRBV10-3	AIRTGLNTEAF
NA	TRBV5-5	ASSPFSTDTQY
NA	TRBV11-2	ASSHITVTDTQY
TRBD2	TRBV20-1	SARSLAGVNEQF
NA	TRBV11-2	ASGGQRLGAF
TRBD1	TRBV7-9	ASSPSQGSPGF
NA	TRBV4-3	ASSQGVADNTGELF
NA	TRBV5-1	ASSLAEHFTPLH
TRBD2	TRBV4-2	ASSQSGSGSGSTDTQY
NA	TRBV12-5	ASGLQVGEAF
TRBD1	TRBV7-2	ASSPGTGTEAF